The entry below gives a single T cell receptor beta chain sequence along with its context. This clonotype was found many times. Its antigen target is currently unknown. Base qualities are not provided; no much larger clone lies one nucleotide away. The sample belongs to a study of early T cells in non-severe SARS-CoV-2 infection (dated by TCRdb to the early 2020s). At the level of the whole study: Because TCR sequencing was done on bulk RNA from unsorted whole blood, the alpha and beta chains could not be paired.

The cysteine opens and the phenylalanine closes a CDR3 of 14 amino acids. The retained sequence is limited to the CDR3, 42 bases, with the frame set at the first base. CDR1 and CDR2 are read off the germline V gene as SGHVS and FNYEAQ. Trimming costs V 6 bases and J 7 bases, and their ends lie 15 bases apart. Set within a cohort of healthcare workers in London, UK, this nested case-control study involved weekly PCR testing of nasopharyngeal swabs along with blood sampling. Between 23 and 31 March 2020, the week of the UK lockdown, healthcare workers were enrolled and then followed up weekly for as long as 16 weeks. Paper-wide results and their limitations: VDJdb matching was skewed toward anti-spike CD8 responses, so virus-specific expansions were likely underestimated and private and CD4 specificities were missed.

Library method: 5' RACE. These reads were obtained on a NextSeq 500. The TCR library protocol attached unique molecular identifiers to individual cDNA molecules to correct for sequencing error and PCR bias. Both TCR alpha and beta chains were sequenced, and tight co-correlation was observed between alpha and beta sequence abundances in each sample. From the authors' description of their analysis: Decombinator V4 was used to perform V gene, J gene and CDR3 annotation of TCR sequences. TCRs were defined as expanded if a significant change between any two time points was detected under a Poisson model with p below 0.0001. TCR abundances were normalised to the total number of TCRs sequenced per sample and expressed as counts per million. MAIT TCRs were defined by TRAV1-2 paired with TRAJ12, TRAJ20 or TRAJ33, and iNKT TCRs by TRAV10 paired with TRAJ18. VDJdb, accessed 1 November 2021, was searched for CMV, EBV and SARS-CoV-2 annotated TCRs, with TCRs annotated for multiple antigens excluded. In-frame beta chains were kept once TCRdb had trimmed the public reads at Q25 with fastp and called clones with MiXCR. Each record represents a unique CDR3 protein, reported with the most common genes and DNA among its rows. The V and J calls were not made by the authors but by TCRdb's processing. The sample includes approximately 70,000 distinct CDR3 sequences, with less than 12% observed a single time. 15% to 18% of the sample belongs to the ten largest clones.

The input for sequencing was whole blood, taken at baseline. This chain joins TRBV7-6 to TRBJ1-4; the D gene lacks a confident call. This clonotype was sampled from an adult who was a healthcare worker with PCR-confirmed SARS-CoV-2 infection or an uninfected control (not recorded which). The bases are TGTGCCAGCAGTCGGGAGGGTTTAAGTGAAAAACTGTTTTTT. Translated, it reads CASSREGLSEKLFF.